This T cell receptor beta chain was documented in a study of cytomegalovirus exposure and HLA in healthy donors. Study details: A prior analysis found 95 million to 140 million unique TCR beta sequences from around 190 million T cells. An early data release held some 85 million unique TCRs from HLA-typed donors.

CDR3 length equals 14 residues. Between the trimmed V and J ends, which lost 1 base and 9 bases, there was a span of 13 bases. In germline, CDR1 is MGHRA, CDR2 YSYEKL. PCR amplification relied on 60 Vbeta primers (plus 13 Jbeta primers). TCRdb's table, derived via immunoSEQ multiplex PCR, lists solely in-frame clones and lacks some. In the table there are about 170,000 clones, around 80% of which are singletons. Specimen: PBMCs. The rearrangement joins TRBV4-1 to TRBJ2-1; D not resolved. This sequence was found in a woman aged 50 to 60 in good health and CMV-seropositive. The CDR3 loop is CASSQGTISGEQFF. In DNA form, the CDR3 reads TGCGCCAGCAGCCAAGGCACGATCTCGGGTGAGCAGTTCTTC.